Included here is one T cell receptor beta chain sequence, with context. The antigen is not known. Trimming left V 0 bases short and J 6 bases short, with 8 bases between. The CDR3 consists of 13 residues. Germline CDR1 and CDR2: SGHNT and YYREEE (reference sequence). These data originate in a study of OX40 agonist ivuxolimab in advanced cancers. On the study more broadly: Dose-escalation patients' cancers were hepatocellular carcinoma, melanoma, renal cell or head and neck cancer.

Study-level points and caveats: CD4+ and CD8+ T cells in blood underwent clonal expansion by week 6 at 0.1 to 3.0 mg/kg.

Using immunoSEQ multiplex PCR, the repertoire was profiled, and TCRdb retains in-frame clones only, with some absent. In the table there are some 99,000 clones, approximately 95% of which are singletons. The input for sequencing was CD4+ or CD8+ T cells sorted from blood, taken in a trial of the OX40 agonist ivuxolimab. The gene calls are TRBV5-4 and TRBJ2-3; no definite D call. This clonotype was obtained from an adult with an advanced solid tumor such as melanoma, head and neck, liver or kidney cancer. Written as DNA, the CDR3 is TGTGCCAGCAGCTTGGCCCGCCGGGATACGCAGTATTTT. Translated: CASSLARRDTQYF.